This TCR beta chain was sequenced in a study of T-cell reconstitution after alpha-beta-depleted transplantation in children. The ends were cut back, 0 bases at V and 4 bases at J, with 7 bases in the middle. The CDR3 runs 14 residues. The germline CDR1 and CDR2 sequences are SGDLS and YYNGEE. There are many counts of this clonotype. Researchers prepared the TCRbeta library using unique molecular identifiers, the study reports. TCRdb analysed the PCR reads with MiXCR anew, one entry per CDR3 protein. The data contain 200,000 to 300,000 distinct CDR3 sequences, around 13% of them seen just once; the ten biggest clones take up over 2%.

Source: PBMCs from the stem cell graft donor, taken from the stem cell graft. This sequence was found in a human donor who donated a stem cell graft to a child with acute lymphoblastic leukemia. The chain uses TRBV9 and TRBJ2-2; TRBD2 might be the D (5 bases). The CDR3 protein is CASSVERGTGELFF. The DNA of the CDR3 is TGTGCCAGCAGCGTAGAACGGGGCACCGGGGAGCTGTTTTTT.